A single sample gave rise to the 21 T cell receptor beta chains below, sequenced in a study of cytomegalovirus exposure and HLA in healthy donors. PCR amplification relied on 60 Vbeta primers (plus 13 Jbeta primers). Clones were read by immunoSEQ multiplex PCR, and TCRdb kept only the in-frame ones, dropping some. The repertoire consists of tens of thousands of clones, with more than 55% occurring once and the leading ten covering about 2.5%. The sequencing sample was made of PBMCs. All receptors come from a human donor in good health.

The chain joins TRBV29-1 to TRBJ1-4, with 9 positions matching TRBD1. V trimming: 6 bases; J trimming: 5 bases; junction bases outside the gene matches: 7. The CDR3 contains 14 residues. Germline loops: CDR1 SQVTM, CDR2 ANQGSEA. The CDR3 sequence is CSVNTGGRNEKLFF. CDR3 nucleotide sequence: TGCAGCGTCAACACAGGGGGCAGGAATGAAAAACTGTTTTTT. The full variable domain, in which reference TRBV29-1 and TRBJ1-4 provide the parts outside the CDR3, is SAVISQKPSRDICQRGTSLTIQCQVDSQVTMMFWYRQQPGQSLTLIATANQGSEATYESGFVIDKFPISRPNLTFSTLTVSNMSPEDSSIYLCSVNTGGRNEKLFFGSGTQLSVL.

The chain couples TRBV4-3 to TRBJ2-3; D is uncertain. The germline V gene has CDR1 LGHNA and CDR2 YSLEER. Trimming stripped 1 base from V and 7 bases from J, with 9 bases between. The CDR3 extends over 13 amino acids. CDR3 sequence reads: CASSQGRLNTQYF. The CDR3 DNA is TGCGCCAGCAGCCAAGGCAGGTTGAATACGCAGTATTTT.

The chain is built from TRBV7-9 and TRBJ2-3; 13 bases agree with TRBD2. The CDR3 sequence is 15 residues long. Unmatched junction bases numbered 3, after V lost 5 bases and J lost 4 bases. CDR1 SEHNR and CDR2 FQNEAQ come from the germline V gene (reference sequence). CDR3 nucleotides: TGTGCCAGCAGCCTAACTAGCGGGGGGGCAGATACGCAGTATTTT. This gives the protein CASSLTSGGADTQYF. The full variable domain, in which reference TRBV7-9 and TRBJ2-3 provide the parts outside the CDR3, is DTGVSQNPRHKITKRGQNVTFRCDPISEHNRLYWYRQTLGQGPEFLTYFQNEAQLEKSRLLSDRFSAERPKGSFSTLEIQRTEQGDSAMYLCASSLTSGGADTQYFGPGTRLTVL.

The gene calls are TRBV7-6 and TRBJ2-6, with D tentatively TRBD1 (6 bases). V was clipped by 1 base and J by 0 bases, with 16 bases between them. The CDR3 extends over 19 amino acids. The germline V gene has CDR1 SGHVS and CDR2 FNYEAQ. This CDR3 reads CASSLEVWTVSSGANVLTF. As DNA, the CDR3 is TGTGCCAGCAGCTTAGAGGTCTGGACAGTTAGCTCTGGGGCCAACGTCCTGACTTTC. The entire variable domain, with the rest obtained from reference TRBV7-6 and TRBJ2-6, is as follows: GAGVSQSPRYKVTKRGQDVALRCDPISGHVSLYWYRQALGQGPEFLTYFNYEAQQDKSGLPNDRFSAERPEGSISTLTIQRTEQRDSAMYRCASSLEVWTVSSGANVLTFGAGSRLTVL.

The chain combines TRBV5-8 with TRBJ1-6; D is perhaps TRBD1 (5 bases). With 4 bases removed from V and 12 bases from J, the gap between germline ends came to 8 bases. Germline V lookup: CDR1 SGHTS, CDR2 YDEGEE. The CDR3 consists of 11 residues. CDR3 nucleotides: TGTGCCAGCAGCGACCAGGGACCCCTCCACTTT. Translated: CASSDQGPLHF.

The chain uses TRBV7-8 and TRBJ1-6; 10 bases line up with TRBD1. This CDR3 has 17 amino acids. With 5 bases clipped from V and 0 bases from J, the junction kept 4 bases outside the gene matches. Germline values: CDR1 SGHVS, CDR2 FQNEAQ. This CDR3 is CASSPRTGGSYNSPLHF. The CDR3 DNA is TGTGCCAGCAGCCCGAGGACAGGGGGCTCCTATAATTCACCCCTCCACTTT. Full variable domain (missing parts from reference TRBV7-8 and TRBJ1-6): GAGVSQSPRYKVAKRGQDVALRCDPISGHVSLFWYQQALGQGPEFLTYFQNEAQLDKSGLPSDRFFAERPEGSVSTLKIQRTQQEDSAVYLCASSPRTGGSYNSPLHFGNGTRLTVT.

The genes are TRBV18 and TRBJ2-7, with TRBD1 matching 8 bases. Losses at the gene ends were 3 bases for V and 5 bases for J; bases not matched to a gene: 0. CDR1 and CDR2 (germline): KGHSH, LQKENI. This CDR3 spans 12 amino acids. CDR3 amino acids: CASSPTGDEQYF. Written as DNA, the CDR3 is TGTGCCAGCTCACCGACAGGGGACGAGCAGTACTTC.

This rearrangement joins TRBV4-3 to TRBJ1-2; the D is unclear. The germline V and J ends were trimmed by 0 bases and 7 bases, with 18 bases remaining between them. This CDR3 is built from 16 residues. The V gene's germline CDR1 is LGHNA and CDR2 YSLEER. The DNA for the CDR3 is TGCGCCAGCAGCCAAGATGGCTTTGAGGGTGAAGGTGGCTACACCTTC. This sequence encodes CASSQDGFEGEGGYTF.

The CDR3 region is CASKKGRQGAYYGYTF. CDR3 in DNA: TGTGCCAGTAAAAAGGGTCGGCAGGGGGCTTACTATGGCTACACCTTC. The V call is TRBV19, the J call TRBJ1-2, with 8 bases fitting TRBD1. This CDR3 spans 16 amino acids. V lost 7 bases and J lost 3; bases outside the gene matches: 13. From germline, CDR1 is LNHDA and CDR2 SQIVND (reference sequence).

The chain links TRBV7-2 to TRBJ2-7; no clear D. Germline V lookup: CDR1 SGHTA, CDR2 FQGNSA. This CDR3 comprises 14 residues. The V and J ends lost 0 bases and 0 bases respectively, with 6 bases between them. The CDR3 loop is CASSLARSSYEQYF. The CDR3 DNA reads as TGTGCCAGCAGCTTAGCGAGAAGCTCCTACGAGCAGTACTTC.

This clone was seen a handful of times. The V call is TRBV11-1, the J call TRBJ1-1; tentatively, D is TRBD1 (5 bases). The CDR3 sequence is 13 residues long. Germline V gene data show CDR1 as SGHAT and CDR2 as FQDESV (reference sequence). V gave up 4 bases and J gave up 4 bases, with 10 bases separating them. This CDR3 is CASSSRGGTEAFF. CDR3 in DNA: TGTGCCAGCAGCTCCCGGGGGGGCACTGAAGCTTTCTTT. The full variable domain, rest sourced from reference TRBV11-1 and TRBJ1-1, is EAEVAQSPRYKITEKSQAVAFWCDPISGHATLYWYRQILGQGPELLVQFQDESVVDDSQLPKDRFSAERLKGVDSTLKIQPAELGDSAMYLCASSSRGGTEAFFGQGTRLTVV.

The rearrangement links TRBV19 to TRBJ2-1, with 7 bases that match TRBD2. Germline V gene sequence: CDR1 LNHDA, CDR2 SQIVND (reference sequence). After removal of 1 base from V and 6 bases from J, the junction contained 9 bases not matched to a gene. The CDR3 extends over 16 amino acids. CDR3 loop: CASSIVSGLVSNEQFF. CDR3 in DNA: TGTGCCAGTAGTATAGTCTCAGGACTAGTTAGCAATGAGCAGTTCTTC.

The chain has TRBV7-2 and TRBJ2-1; 7 bases map to TRBD1. The trim removed 5 bases at V and 5 bases at J, leaving 6 bases unmatched. The germline V gene has CDR1 SGHTA and CDR2 FQGNSA. This CDR3 spans 14 amino acids. The CDR3 is CASSPGTANNEQFF. In DNA form, the CDR3 reads TGTGCCAGCAGCCCGGGGACAGCGAACAATGAGCAGTTCTTC.

This chain uses TRBV7-3 with TRBJ1-2, with D perhaps TRBD1 (6 bases). CDR3 size: 17 residues. The germline CDR1 and CDR2 sequences are SGHTA and FQGTGA. The V end lost 2 bases, the J end lost 0 bases, and 16 bases lay between the germline ends. The CDR3 nucleotides read TGTGCCAGCAGCTTAGGGACAAGGGATCTTCCTAACTATGGCTACACCTTC. The encoded protein is CASSLGTRDLPNYGYTF. Full variable domain (rest looked up from reference TRBV7-3 and TRBJ1-2): GAGVSQTPSNKVTEKGKYVELRCDPISGHTALYWYRQSLGQGPEFLIYFQGTGAADDSGLPNDRFFAVRPEGSVSTLKIQRTERGDSAVYLCASSLGTRDLPNYGYTFGSGTRLTVV.

DNA of the CDR3: TGTGCCAGCAGCGTTGACGGGTACGACCGATCTAACCCTCTCCACTTT. Protein: CASSVDGYDRSNPLHF. The rearrangement uses TRBV9 and TRBJ1-6; D is ambiguous. Per the germline V gene, CDR1 is SGDLS and CDR2 is YYNGEE. This CDR3 has 16 residues. Between the trimmed V and J ends, which lost 2 bases and 16 bases, there was a span of 25 bases.

DNA for the CDR3: TGTGCCAGCAGCTTAACACCCATCAGCTCCTATAATTCACCCCTCCACTTT. Residues: CASSLTPISSYNSPLHF. The chain uses TRBV11-2 and TRBJ1-6; D gene uncertain. Looked up from germline, CDR1 is SGHAT and CDR2 is FQNNGV. The length of the CDR3 is 17 residues. The V end lost 2 bases, the J end lost 0 bases, and 11 bases lay between the germline ends.

The genes are TRBV28 and TRBJ1-6; D remains unclear. Trimming cost V 8 bases and J 9 bases, with 20 bases left between them. Germline values: CDR1 MDHEN, CDR2 SYDVKM. The CDR3 is made up of 15 amino acids. CDR3 loop: CASGLHSRLGSPLHF. The CDR3 DNA is TGTGCCAGCGGATTACATTCGAGACTTGGTTCACCCCTCCACTTT.

The rearrangement joins TRBV5-5 to TRBJ1-2, with 7 bases matching TRBD1. CDR3 length: 17 amino acids. V lost 7 bases to trimming and J lost 5 bases; unmatched junction nucleotides: 20. Per germline, CDR1 SGHKS and CDR2 YYEKEE (reference sequence). CDR3 sequence reads: CASSRTGTPTPRYGYTF. CDR3 sequence (DNA): TGTGCCAGCTCCCGGACAGGCACCCCTACGCCTCGGTATGGCTACACCTTC.

The V call is TRBV2, the J call TRBJ2-1, with 8 bases fitting TRBD1. The J segment lost 7 bases and the V segment lost 6 bases, leaving 5 bases of the junction unmatched. This CDR3 has 13 amino acids. Per the germline V gene, CDR1 is SNHLY and CDR2 is FYNNEI. The CDR3 reads CASRGQVGNEQFF. The CDR3 DNA reads TGTGCCAGCAGGGGACAGGTGGGGAATGAGCAGTTCTTC.

The chain combines TRBV7-2 with TRBJ1-2; the D is unclear. From germline, CDR1 is SGHTA and CDR2 FQGNSA. Trimming took 2 bases from V and 1 from J, leaving 11 bases between them. This CDR3 comprises 15 residues. The CDR3 is CASSLMGRVNYGYTF. The DNA of the CDR3 is TGTGCCAGCAGCTTAATGGGCAGAGTTAACTATGGCTACACCTTC.

The V gene is TRBV15, the J gene TRBJ1-2; no reliable D call. V lost 0 bases and J 5 bases, leaving 7 bases between the germline ends. The CDR3 is made up of 13 amino acids. Germline CDR1 reads LNHNV; CDR2 reads YYDKDF (reference sequence). The CDR3 coding sequence is TGTGCCACCAGCAGAGACCGAGGATATGGCTACACCTTC. It translates to CATSRDRGYGYTF.